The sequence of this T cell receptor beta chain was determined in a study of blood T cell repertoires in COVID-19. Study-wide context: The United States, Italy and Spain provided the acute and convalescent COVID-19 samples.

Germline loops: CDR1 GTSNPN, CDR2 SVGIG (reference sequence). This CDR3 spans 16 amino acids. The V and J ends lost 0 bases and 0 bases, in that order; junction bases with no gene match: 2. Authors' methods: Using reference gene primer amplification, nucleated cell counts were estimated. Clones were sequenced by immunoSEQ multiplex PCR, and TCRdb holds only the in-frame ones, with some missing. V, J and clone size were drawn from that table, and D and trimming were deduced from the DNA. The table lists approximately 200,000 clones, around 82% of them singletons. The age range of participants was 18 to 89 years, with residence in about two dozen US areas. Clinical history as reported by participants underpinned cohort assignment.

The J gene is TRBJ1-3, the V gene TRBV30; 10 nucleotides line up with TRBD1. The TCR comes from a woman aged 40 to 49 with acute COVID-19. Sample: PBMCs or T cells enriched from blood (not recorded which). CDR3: CAWSVRTGGSGNTIYF. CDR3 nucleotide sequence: TGTGCCTGGAGTGTCAGGACAGGGGGCTCTGGAAACACCATATATTTT. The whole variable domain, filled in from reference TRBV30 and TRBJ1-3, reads SQTIHQWPATLVQPVGSPLSLECTVEGTSNPNLYWYRQAAGRGLQLLFYSVGIGQISSEVPQNLSASRPQDRQFILSSKKLLLSDSGFYLCAWSVRTGGSGNTIYFGEGSWLTVV.